The rows below give T cell receptor beta chains drawn from one sample of a study of blood T cell repertoires in COVID-19. Data came from immunoSEQ multiplex PCR; TCRdb stores just in-frame clones and leaves some out. The data show hundreds of thousands of clones, with roughly 90% seen just once and 0.7% to 0.85% held by the top ten. Material for sequencing was peripheral blood. These receptors originate from a man between 18 and 29 years old with COVID-19, enrolled during active disease. The CDR3 runs from the conserved cysteine through the conserved F or W.

V	length	J	CDR3
TRBV20-1	13	TRBJ2-2	CSASLAGAGELFF
TRBV5-1	14	TRBJ2-3	CASSLVAGPDTQYF
TRBV28	17	TRBJ1-1	CASSFGVIYDSNTEAFF
TRBV6-5	14	TRBJ1-2	CASRPAGTDYGYTF
TRBV5-1	16	TRBJ2-3	CASTYDGTSVSDTQYF
TRBV6-4	14	TRBJ1-1	CASSPGWGNTEAFF
TRBV7-2	15	TRBJ2-1	CASSPRGSSYNEQFF
TRBV21-1	13	TRBJ2-7	CASSKLVGYEQYF
TRBV6-5	15	TRBJ2-2	CASSYSRLRAGELFF
TRBV4-1	13	TRBJ2-5	CASSQEQGETQYF
TRBV6-2/TRBV6-3	16	TRBJ1-4	CASSSGYRATNEKLFF
TRBV3-1/TRBV3-2	13	TRBJ1-1	CASSQEQGFGAFF
TRBV19	12	TRBJ2-7	CASSTDTYEQYF
TRBV27	13	TRBJ2-7	CASSPTGAHEQYF
TRBV10-3	13	TRBJ2-1	CAICAGTNNEQFF
TRBV2	15	TRBJ2-7	CASSERDFGSYEQYF
TRBV5-5	16	TRBJ2-1	CASSPRGGVAYNEQFF
TRBV6-6	16	TRBJ1-1	CASSPGTGMLNTEAFF
TRBV6-5	14	TRBJ1-3	CASSQTLTRNTIYF
TRBV6-4	14	TRBJ2-4	CASSQPMGLRIQYF
TRBV28	15	TRBJ2-3	CASISGLAGGDTQYF
TRBV2	15	TRBJ1-6	CASSEAGEAVPPLHF
TRBV2	17	TRBJ2-7	CASSESMGGGLFYEQYF
TRBV4-1	16	TRBJ2-7	CASSQEGWEETYEQYF
TRBV27	13	TRBJ2-7	CASSLFGENEQYF
TRBV5-4	13	TRBJ2-1	CASTISGRGEQFF
TRBV7-8	12	TRBJ2-7	CASSLPTYEQYF
TRBV7-9	15	TRBJ2-7	CASSPGTGEKEEQYF
TRBV30	11	TRBJ2-1	CAWEPENEQFF
TRBV6-4	13	TRBJ1-1	CASSDYRRSEAFF
TRBV10-2	15	TRBJ2-5	CASSEGSLGQETQYF
TRBV11-3	13	TRBJ1-1	CASSLVSVSGAFF
TRBV29-1	13	TRBJ1-1	CSVLQVFKTEAFF
TRBV28	15	TRBJ2-7	CASSFGGRKGSEQYF
TRBV5-8	15	TRBJ1-1	CASSFRGKGNTEAFF
TRBV7-9	13	TRBJ1-1	CASSPQVNTEAFF
TRBV6-4	14	TRBJ2-7	CASKRLGFCHEQYF
TRBV5-6	16	TRBJ2-1	CASSLGLAGAYNEQFF
TRBV18	14	TRBJ1-5	CASSPATGEQPQHF
TRBV18	15	TRBJ2-7	CASSQRTGITYEQYF
TRBV27	13	TRBJ1-4	CASSLRTGEKLFF
TRBV5-1	16	TRBJ2-1	CASSLVSVQDYNEQFF
TRBV4-1	11	TRBJ1-2	CASSRYRDRVF
TRBV5-1	16	TRBJ1-5	CASSQYTHNDNQPQHF
TRBV6-5	13	TRBJ2-7	CATQRTGGYEQYF
TRBV6-5	14	TRBJ1-6	CASWAGFKNSPLHF
TRBV29-1	13	TRBJ2-4	CSVDARGKDIQYF
TRBV2	14	TRBJ1-1	CASSSGTGAGRAFF
TRBV7-8	16	TRBJ2-7	CASSFLTGTDIYEQYF
TRBV14	13	TRBJ2-1	CASGRGTYNEQFF
TRBV19	15	TRBJ2-7	CASSFLGTGTYEQYF
TRBV11-2	14	TRBJ2-7	CASSPPRRTYEQYF
TRBV6-1	14	TRBJ1-5	CASSDGQSYQPQHF
TRBV29-1	15	TRBJ2-3	CSVERGRGGRDTQYF
TRBV7-8	17	TRBJ2-3	CASSLDSMGGDTDTQYF
TRBV6-5	12	TRBJ2-2	CASSYTTGELFF